This T cell receptor (beta chain) was sequenced in a study of T cells in localized non-small cell lung cancer. General study results and limits: Median roughly 57 top-100 tumor clones were shared with paired adjacent lung. Higher adjacent-lung clonality was associated with shorter survival. As only one tumor region underwent sequencing, heterogeneity remains possible. Uninvolved adjacent lung showed peak T cell clonality, exceeding tumor.

There are a few counts of this clone. Its antigen is unknown. The repertoire was sequenced with immunoSEQ multiplex PCR; TCRdb's copy has only in-frame clones and lacks some. This table has 30,000 to 50,000 clones, 79% appearing once. Germline CDR1 MDHEN, CDR2 SYDVKM. The CDR3 is made up of 16 amino acids. V was clipped by 4 bases and J by 2 bases, with 17 bases between them. This clonotype was obtained from a woman aged 35 to 70 with stage II squamous cell lung carcinoma. This chain links TRBV28 with TRBJ1-2; D perhaps matches TRBD1 (6 bases). The source was PBMCs, collected before any cancer treatment. CDR3 amino acids: CASSSLMGGPNYGYTF. The DNA for the CDR3 is TGTGCCAGCAGTTCTCTAATGGGGGGGCCGAACTATGGCTACACCTTC.